The 26 T cell receptor beta chains listed next were all sequenced from one sample in a study of cytotoxic CD8 clonotypes in ibrutinib-treated CLL (dated by TCRdb to the early 2020s). In light of the paper, this sample's time point label describes: progressive disease on ibrutinib. Preparation of the library involved the immunoSEQ multiplex PCR assay. TCRdb re-hosts the immuneACCESS table, in-frame sequences only. Its copies lack some clones; in the studies checked, an unresolved V gene accounts for under half of them, and the cause for the rest is not known. The sample contains 150,000 to 200,000 clones, nearly 90% of them found a single time. Of the sample, approximately 3% is held by the ten largest clones. The material was PBMCs, obtained at disease progression, from a patient treated with ibrutinib. The receptors were sampled from a human donor with chronic lymphocytic leukemia.

This chain connects TRBV27 to TRBJ2-3; TRBD2 matches at 7 bases. Germline assignment: CDR1 MNHEY and CDR2 SMNVEV (reference sequence). There are 16 residues in the CDR3. With V trimmed by 1 base and J by 2 bases, 6 bases remained unmatched. The CDR3 sequence is CASSLWSSGYTDTQYF. The CDR3, as DNA: TGTGCCAGCAGTTTATGGTCTAGCGGATACACAGATACGCAGTATTTT.

The CDR3 DNA reads as TGTGCCAGCAGCTTATGGGGCAGGTGTGGGGACAGGGTGCACGAGCAGTACTTC. Translating gives CASSLWGRCGDRVHEQYF. The chain couples TRBV7-2 to TRBJ2-7, with 9 nucleotides matching TRBD1. The CDR3 consists of 18 residues. Germline lookup yields CDR1 SGHTA and CDR2 FQGNSA. V lost 2 bases, J lost 5 bases, and 16 bases stayed unmatched.

This clone was picked up a small number of times. CDR3 loop: CASRVDGNTEAFF. CDR3 in DNA: TGTGCCAGCCGAGTGGACGGGAACACTGAAGCTTTCTTT. V is TRBV2 and J is TRBJ1-1; D not certain. Germline V gene data show CDR1 as SNHLY and CDR2 as FYNNEI. The CDR3 is 13 residues long. Trimming stripped 8 bases from V and 1 base from J, with 11 bases between.

This chain uses TRBV5-1 with TRBJ2-4; D is unclear. V lost 0 bases, J lost 3 bases, and 7 bases lay in between. Germline V lookup: CDR1 SGHRS, CDR2 YFSETQ. The CDR3 spans 14 residues. This chain's CDR3 is CASSLAVSKNIQYF. The CDR3 DNA is TGCGCCAGCAGCTTGGCCGTCAGCAAAAACATTCAGTACTTC. Together with reference TRBV5-1 and TRBJ2-4, the CDR3 gives the full variable domain: KAGVTQTPRYLIKTRGQQVTLSCSPISGHRSVSWYQQTPGQGLQFLFEYFSETQRNKGNFPGRFSGRQFSNSRSEMNVSTLELGDSALYLCASSLAVSKNIQYFGAGTRLSVL.

V gene TRBV6-5 combines with J gene TRBJ2-5, with 9 bases matching TRBD2. There are 14 residues in the CDR3. V lost 5 bases and J lost 5; bases outside the gene matches: 6. Germline CDR1 reads MNHEY; CDR2 reads SVGAGI. The CDR3 DNA is TGTGCCAGCAGTAATAGCGGGAGTTACGAGACCCAGTACTTC. This gives the protein CASSNSGSYETQYF.

This clone came up once. The genes are TRBV4-2 and TRBJ2-7, with TRBD2 as a possible D gene (6 bases). Germline V gives CDR1 LGHNA, CDR2 YNFKEQ. The CDR3 runs 14 residues. With 0 bases removed from V and 8 bases from J, the gap between germline ends came to 14 bases. CDR3 in DNA: TGTGCCAGCAGCCAAGATCTGGCTCGGACTAAGCAGTACTTC. Residues: CASSQDLARTKQYF.

The chain couples TRBV27 to TRBJ2-4; D might be TRBD1 (5 bases). Germline V gene data show CDR1 as MNHEY and CDR2 as SMNVEV (reference sequence). The CDR3 loop spans 14 amino acids. V was pared by 10 bases and J by 0 bases, with 13 bases between. The chain's CDR3 is CATVDSLAKNIQYF. The DNA for the CDR3 is TGTGCCACCGTCGACAGCCTAGCCAAAAACATTCAGTACTTC.

This clone was seen a single time. This chain links TRBV7-3 with TRBJ2-1; D remains ambiguous. CDR1 and CDR2 (germline): SGHTA, FQGTGA. There are 13 residues in the CDR3. Deletions cut 5 bases from V and 9 bases from J, with 14 bases between. The CDR3 DNA follows: TGTGCCAGCAGCCTCACGAGATCTGGTGAGCAGTTCTTC. Its translation is CASSLTRSGEQFF.

The V gene is TRBV6-1, the J gene TRBJ1-1; no firm D call. The germline gives CDR1 MNHNS, CDR2 SASEGT. Trimming stripped 8 bases from V and 1 base from J, with 8 bases between. CDR3 length: 12 amino acids. The CDR3 spells CASLGRNTEAFF. The CDR3 bases are TGTGCCAGCCTGGGGAGGAACACTGAAGCTTTCTTT.

This clone was seen only a few times. The V and J genes are TRBV7-2 and TRBJ2-4, with D possibly matching TRBD1 (5 bases). V was pared by 3 bases and J by 1 base, with 10 bases between. CDR1 and CDR2 from the germline V gene are SGHTA and FQGNSA. This CDR3 has 15 amino acids. The CDR3 loop is CASSLRYRAKNIQYF. As DNA, the CDR3 is TGTGCCAGCAGCTTGAGGTACAGGGCCAAAAACATTCAGTACTTC. The whole variable domain, filled in from reference TRBV7-2 and TRBJ2-4, reads GAGVSQSPSNKVTEKGKDVELRCDPISGHTALYWYRQSLGQGLEFLIYFQGNSAPDKSGLPSDRFSAERTGGSVSTLTIQRTQQEDSAVYLCASSLRYRAKNIQYFGAGTRLSVL.

CDR3 sequence (DNA): TGTGCCAGCAGTCACCGGGACAGGGGCTACGAGCAGTACTTC. It encodes CASSHRDRGYEQYF. V is TRBV25-1 and J is TRBJ2-7, with 10 bases matching TRBD1. The CDR3 runs 14 residues. V was pared by 5 bases and J by 3 bases, with 4 bases of the junction left unmatched. Germline assignment: CDR1 MGHDK and CDR2 SYGVNS.

This clone was seen more than once but under ten times. J is TRBJ1-1 and V is TRBV5-1; D unclear. V lost 1 base to trimming and J lost 1 base, with 5 bases between them. CDR3 length: 13 amino acids. CDR1 SGHRS and CDR2 YFSETQ come from the germline V gene. CDR3 nucleotide sequence: TGCGCCAGCAGCTTGTTAGGGAACACTGAAGCTTTCTTT. Translated: CASSLLGNTEAFF.

The chain combines TRBV11-2 with TRBJ1-1; D ambiguous. The CDR3 is 13 amino acids. The germline CDR1 and CDR2 sequences are SGHAT and FQNNGV. Between the trimmed V and J ends, which lost 5 bases and 3 bases, there was a span of 10 bases. CDR3 bases: TGTGCCAGCAGCCAAACCCGGGACACTGAAGCTTTCTTT. Amino acid sequence: CASSQTRDTEAFF. Combining the CDR3 with reference TRBV11-2 and TRBJ1-1 gives the whole variable domain EAGVAQSPRYKIIEKRQSVAFWCNPISGHATLYWYQQILGQGPKLLIQFQNNGVVDDSQLPKDRFSAERLKGVDSTLKIQPAKLEDSAVYLCASSQTRDTEAFFGQGTRLTVV.

The rearrangement links TRBV7-9 to TRBJ1-2, with D possibly matching TRBD1 (5 bases). This CDR3 comprises 14 residues. Trimming shortened V by 2 bases and J by 3 bases, and 10 bases separated the two germline ends. Looked up from germline, CDR1 is SEHNR and CDR2 is FQNEAQ (reference sequence). CDR3 coding DNA: TGTGCCAGCAGCTTATATCCGGGACACTATGGCTACACCTTC. It yields the protein CASSLYPGHYGYTF.

The genes are TRBV6-1 and TRBJ1-4, with 7 bases fitting TRBD1. Germline V gene sequence: CDR1 MNHNS, CDR2 SASEGT. The CDR3 runs to 13 residues. CDR3 nucleotides: TGTGTCACAAGGAGGGGGCGGAATGAAAAACTGTTTTTT. It specifies CVTRRGRNEKLFF.

V usage is TRBV19 and J usage is TRBJ2-5, with TRBD2 as a possible D gene (6 bases). Trimming stripped 1 base from V and 4 bases from J, with 16 bases between. Germline V CDR1 and CDR2: LNHDA, SQIVND (reference sequence). CDR3 size: 16 residues. For the CDR3, the DNA is TGTGCCAGTAGTATAGTCGGAGGGGTGGTTGGAGAGACCCAGTACTTC. This gives the protein CASSIVGGVVGETQYF.

The chain employs TRBV5-6 and TRBJ2-7; the match to TRBD1 covers 12 bases. Trimming cost V 0 bases and J 5 bases; bases outside gene matches: 6. The germline CDR1 and CDR2 sequences are SGHDT and YYEEEE. The CDR3 runs to 16 residues. The CDR3 DNA follows: TGTGCCAGCAGCTTGGCCGTGGGACAGGGGGCTGACGAGCAGTACTTC. It is translated as CASSLAVGQGADEQYF.

The chain joins TRBV5-6 to TRBJ2-7; 10 nucleotides agree with TRBD1. J gave up 4 bases and V 4 bases, and 8 bases lay outside the gene matches. The CDR3 sequence is 15 residues long. Per germline, CDR1 SGHDT and CDR2 YYEEEE. The CDR3 coding sequence is TGTGCCAGCAGCGTCATCCGGGACAGGGGATACGAGCAGTACTTC. Its translation is CASSVIRDRGYEQYF.

This clone was found once. The CDR3 DNA follows: TGTGCCAGCAGCCCACAGGGGTACTATATTCAATCGGAGCAGTACTTC. It encodes CASSPQGYYIQSEQYF. The gene calls are TRBV4-2 and TRBJ2-7; TRBD1 matches 7 bases. V gave up 4 bases and J gave up 7 bases; unmatched junction bases: 16. CDR1 and CDR2 (germline): LGHNA, YNFKEQ. This CDR3 contains 16 residues.

The DNA of the CDR3 is TGTGCCAGCAGTGACCCGGGTCAGCCCCAGCATTTT. Its translation: CASSDPGQPQHF. The chain has TRBV6-4 and TRBJ1-5; D call uncertain. Deletions cut 2 bases from V and 6 bases from J, with 5 bases between. Germline V CDR1 and CDR2: MRHNA, SNTAGT. The CDR3 has 12 residues.

V gene TRBV6-5 combines with J gene TRBJ1-5; 9 nucleotides align to TRBD1. CDR1 MNHEY and CDR2 SVGAGI come from the germline V gene. V was clipped by 4 bases and J by 6 bases; unmatched bases: 10. The length of the CDR3 is 16 residues. For the CDR3, the DNA is TGTGCCAGCAGTTCGGGCACACAGGGGGCAAGTCAGCCCCAGCATTTT. Its protein is CASSSGTQGASQPQHF.

In its sample, this clone was seen once. The rearrangement links TRBV28 to TRBJ2-3; 7 positions agree with TRBD1. The CDR3 is 13 residues long. Germline CDR1 reads MDHEN; CDR2 reads SYDVKM. The J segment lost 4 bases and the V segment lost 8 bases, leaving 6 bases of the junction unmatched. The CDR3 bases are TGTGCCAGCTCCAGGGGGTCGGCAGATACGCAGTATTTT. It is translated as CASSRGSADTQYF.

The V gene is TRBV6-1, the J gene TRBJ1-2; D remains ambiguous. Per germline, CDR1 MNHNS and CDR2 SASEGT. V was trimmed by 4 bases and J by 4 bases, leaving 13 bases between them. The CDR3 totals 14 residues. The CDR3 sequence is CASSALLGGYGYTF. As DNA, the CDR3 is TGTGCCAGCAGTGCGCTTCTGGGCGGCTATGGCTACACCTTC.

The J gene is TRBJ2-5, the V gene TRBV19, with D perhaps given as TRBD1 or TRBD2 (5 bases each). The CDR3 covers 14 residues. Germline assignment: CDR1 LNHDA and CDR2 SQIVND (reference sequence). Trimming took 3 bases from V and 7 from J, leaving 15 bases between them. The CDR3 sequence: CASSIRDPRGTQYF. The CDR3 DNA reads TGTGCCAGTAGTATCCGGGACCCAAGAGGGACCCAGTACTTC.

The chain combines TRBV6-1 with TRBJ1-5; possible D gene TRBD1, 5 bases. Germline loops: CDR1 MNHNS, CDR2 SASEGT. The CDR3 consists of 13 residues. The DNA for the CDR3 is TGTGCAGGAGGGGTGGAACTTAATGGGCCCCAGCATTTT. Residues: CAGGVELNGPQHF.

The table lists this clone with a few counts. This chain connects TRBV4-2 to TRBJ2-1; TRBD2 matches at 9 bases. Germline values: CDR1 LGHNA, CDR2 YNFKEQ. The CDR3 consists of 17 residues. Trimming took 0 bases from V and 8 from J; bases not matched to a gene: 11. The CDR3 spells CASSQESWASGNYEQFF. DNA of the CDR3: TGTGCCAGCAGCCAAGAAAGTTGGGCTAGCGGGAACTATGAGCAGTTCTTC.